Detailed here is one T cell receptor (beta chain). As yet, its antigen is unknown. This entry comes from a study of cytomegalovirus exposure and HLA in healthy donors. The overall study: Roughly 180 million T cells yielded approximately 100 million unique TCR beta sequences, as an earlier analysis found. Tens of millions of unique TCR sequences came from HLA-typed donors in an early release.

Unmatched junction bases numbered 8, after V lost 2 bases and J lost 1 base. The CDR3 has 17 amino acids. Germline V gene sequence: CDR1 LGHNA, CDR2 YSLEER. The PCR made use of 60 Vbeta and 13 Jbeta primers. Profiled with immunoSEQ multiplex PCR; TCRdb holds only in-frame clones, not every one. The data contain roughly 100,000 clones, about two thirds of them singletons. Study observations and caveats: Fewer N-insertions (relative to the approximately 700-donor mean) were reportedly seen in an Asian-associated ancestry cluster in a later analysis.

The TCR sequence derives from a boy under 18 in good health and CMV-seronegative. The genes are TRBV4-3 and TRBJ2-7, with 10 bases aligning to TRBD1. Sequencing was done on a sample of PBMCs. CDR3 coding DNA: TGCGCCAGCAGCCAAATAGAGGGGACAGGGGTTTCCTACGAGCAGTACTTC. Protein product: CASSQIEGTGVSYEQYF.